The 23 T cell receptor beta chains below come from one sample, sequenced in a study of cytomegalovirus exposure and HLA in healthy donors. With 60 Vbeta and 13 Jbeta primers, the PCR was carried out. Profiled with immunoSEQ multiplex PCR; TCRdb holds only in-frame clones, not every one. The data hold about 82,000 clones, with around 82% observed a single time. Material for sequencing was PBMCs. The receptors stem from a man between 45 and 60 years old in good health and CMV-seronegative.

This clone turned up a few times. The chain carries TRBV6-5 and TRBJ2-7; 8 nucleotides match TRBD1. The CDR3 sequence is 15 residues long. Germline V gene lookup returns CDR1 MNHEY and CDR2 SVGAGI. V was clipped by 2 bases and J by 4 bases; unmatched bases: 7. The CDR3 nucleotides are TGTGCCAGCAGTTACCGGGACAGGCAAGGGTACGAGCAGTACTTC. This encodes CASSYRDRQGYEQYF.

This chain joins TRBV28 and TRBJ2-5, with TRBD1 as a possible D gene (6 bases). The J call may be faulty, since TRBJ2-7 better matches the DNA end. The CDR3 is made up of 13 amino acids. Per germline, CDR1 MDHEN and CDR2 SYDVKM. The CDR3 reads CASRLDSSYEQYF. The CDR3, as DNA: TGTGCCAGCAGACTGGACAGTTCCTACGAGCAGTACTTC.

The V and J genes are TRBV5-1 and TRBJ1-4, with a possible D match to TRBD1 (5 bases). The CDR3 is made up of 14 amino acids. Germline lookup yields CDR1 SGHRS and CDR2 YFSETQ. Trimming left V 7 bases short and J 4 bases short, with 14 bases between. The CDR3 DNA reads TGCGCCAGCTCCCCCGGGACTAGTAATGAAAAACTGTTTTTT. Residues: CASSPGTSNEKLFF.

The chain uses TRBV4-1 and TRBJ1-3; a possible D gene is TRBD1 (5 bases). The germline V gene encodes CDR1 MGHRA and CDR2 YSYEKL. Trimming shortened V by 1 base and J by 0 bases, and 19 bases separated the two germline ends. The CDR3 runs 19 residues. CDR3 loop: CASSQAGGGTFISGNTIYF. CDR3 DNA sequence: TGCGCCAGCAGCCAAGCGGGCGGAGGGACCTTCATCTCTGGAAACACCATATATTTT.

A single count supports this clone. The rearrangement joins TRBV2 to TRBJ1-6; 7 nucleotides agree with TRBD1. The CDR3 covers 15 residues. Trimming took 6 bases from V and 5 from J; bases not matched to a gene: 7. CDR1 and CDR2 from the germline V gene are SNHLY and FYNNEI. CDR3 nucleotide sequence: TGTGCCAGCAGGGCCGGGACAGACCATAATTCACCCCTCCACTTT. It yields the protein CASRAGTDHNSPLHF. Looking up the rest from reference TRBV2 and TRBJ1-6 gives the full variable domain: EPEVTQTPSHQVTQMGQEVILRCVPISNHLYFYWYRQILGQKVEFLVSFYNNEISEKSEIFDDQFSVERPDGSNFTLKIRSTKLEDSAMYFCASRAGTDHNSPLHFGNGTRLTVT.

The V gene is TRBV30, the J gene TRBJ2-7; the D gene is possibly TRBD1 (7 bases). The CDR3 runs 17 residues. V was trimmed by 0 bases and J by 3 bases, leaving 21 bases between them. Germline V gene lookup returns CDR1 GTSNPN and CDR2 SVGIG (reference sequence). In DNA form, the CDR3 reads TGTGCCTGGAGTGTCAACCCCGGGGCAGGGGGGATCTACGAGCAGTACTTC. Its protein is CAWSVNPGAGGIYEQYF.

This sequence joins TRBV27 and TRBJ1-5; D ambiguous. The germline CDR1 and CDR2 sequences are MNHEY and SMNVEV (reference sequence). This CDR3 has 12 amino acids. The V gene lost 2 bases and the J gene lost 7 bases, with 6 bases spanning the gap. CDR3 nucleotide sequence: TGTGCCAGCAGTTTACGGGGACAGCCCCAGCATTTT. It is translated as CASSLRGQPQHF.

This chain uses TRBV11-3 with TRBJ1-1; 10 nucleotides line up with TRBD1. The V gene's germline CDR1 is SGHNT and CDR2 YENEEA. Trimming removed 1 base from V and 5 bases from J; junction bases left unmatched: 10. The CDR3 contains 17 residues. This CDR3 is CASSLGDRGIRGTEAFF. In DNA form, the CDR3 reads TGTGCCAGCAGCTTAGGGGACAGGGGTATAAGGGGGACTGAAGCTTTCTTT. The full variable domain, its missing parts supplied by reference TRBV11-3 and TRBJ1-1, is EAGVVQSPRYKIIEKKQPVAFWCNPISGHNTLYWYLQNLGQGPELLIRYENEEAVDDSQLPKDRFSAERLKGVDSTLKIQPAELGDSAVYLCASSLGDRGIRGTEAFFGQGTRLTVV.

The chain recombines TRBV2 with TRBJ2-7, with TRBD1 identical over 7 bases. CDR1 and CDR2 from the germline V gene are SNHLY and FYNNEI. J was trimmed by 0 bases and V by 2 bases; bases with no gene match: 4. CDR3 length: 15 residues. CDR3 sequence: CASSETTGPSYEQYF. The CDR3 nucleotides read TGTGCCAGCAGTGAAACGACAGGGCCCTCCTACGAGCAGTACTTC.

J is TRBJ1-6 and V is TRBV27; 7 bases align to TRBD1. The CDR3 is made up of 16 amino acids. The J segment lost 6 bases and the V segment lost 6 bases, leaving 11 bases of the junction unmatched. In germline, CDR1 is MNHEY, CDR2 SMNVEV (reference sequence). CDR3 amino acids: CASRLEGAALNSPLHF. Written as DNA, the CDR3 is TGTGCCAGCAGGTTAGAGGGGGCAGCCCTTAATTCACCCCTCCACTTT.

This clone occurred a few times. The chain links TRBV30 to TRBJ2-1, with TRBD2 matching over 8 bases. This CDR3 comprises 14 residues. Germline CDR1 is GTSNPN and CDR2 is SVGIG (reference sequence). V trimming: 7 bases; J trimming: 8 bases; junction bases outside the gene matches: 13. The CDR3 here is CALPPGGPGDEQFF. The CDR3 nucleotides are TGTGCCTTACCCCCGGGGGGGCCTGGGGATGAGCAGTTCTTC.

This clone came up once. The chain joins TRBV18 to TRBJ2-2; D gene uncertain. The CDR3 loop spans 13 amino acids. V lost 5 bases and J lost 0, with 4 bases in between. Germline V gives CDR1 KGHSH, CDR2 LQKENI. The CDR3 coding sequence is TGTGCCAGCTCATCAACGAACACCGGGGAGCTGTTTTTT. Protein: CASSSTNTGELFF. The variable domain in full, completed from reference TRBV18 and TRBJ2-2, reads NAGVMQNPRHLVRRRGQEARLRCSPMKGHSHVYWYRQLPEEGLKFMVYLQKENIIDESGMPKERFSAEFPKEGPSILRIQQVVRGDSAAYFCASSSTNTGELFFGEGSRLTVL.

The rearrangement joins TRBV7-2 to TRBJ2-3; 7 bases align to TRBD2. The CDR3 covers 15 residues. Germline V CDR1 and CDR2: SGHTA, FQGNSA. V was pared by 1 base and J by 6 bases, with 7 bases of the junction left unmatched. The CDR3 nucleotides are TGTGCCAGCAGCTTAGGTGGCGGGGGTATTGATACGCAGTATTTT. Translation: CASSLGGGGIDTQYF.

This rearrangement joins TRBV4-2 to TRBJ2-2; no firm D call. Germline V gives CDR1 LGHNA, CDR2 YNFKEQ. The CDR3 spans 15 residues. V gave up 5 bases and J gave up 8 bases, with 18 bases separating them. DNA for the CDR3: TGTGCCAGCAGCACCACGTCTAAATTCGAGGGGGAGCTGTTTTTT. This encodes CASSTTSKFEGELFF.

This clone came up once. The rearrangement links TRBV7-3 to TRBJ1-2; weak D call: TRBD1 (6 bases). The CDR3 sequence is 14 residues long. CDR1 SGHTA and CDR2 FQGTGA come from the germline V gene. The V end was cut by 4 bases, the J end by 10 bases, with 19 bases between. The CDR3 bases are TGTGCCAGCAGCTCCAGGGGTGGACAGTCAGACTACACCTTC. As protein: CASSSRGGQSDYTF. Complete variable domain (other parts from reference TRBV7-3 and TRBJ1-2): GAGVSQTPSNKVTEKGKYVELRCDPISGHTALYWYRQSLGQGPEFLIYFQGTGAADDSGLPNDRFFAVRPEGSVSTLKIQRTERGDSAVYLCASSSRGGQSDYTFGSGTRLTVV.

The chain joins TRBV28 to TRBJ2-7; a weak D match, TRBD1 (6 bases). CDR1 and CDR2 from the germline V gene are MDHEN and SYDVKM. This CDR3 has 13 residues. V lost 2 bases and J lost 2, with 7 bases in between. The CDR3 is CASSLTGPYEQYF. Here the CDR3 DNA reads TGTGCCAGCAGTTTAACAGGGCCCTACGAGCAGTACTTC.

The CDR3 here is CASSLGLLYEQYF. For the CDR3, the DNA is TGTGCCAGCAGCTTAGGGTTGCTCTACGAGCAGTACTTC. The J gene is TRBJ2-5, the V gene TRBV7-8; D not resolved. The J call may be incorrect, as the DNA end agrees better with TRBJ2-7. The germline gives CDR1 SGHVS, CDR2 FQNEAQ. The CDR3 spans 13 residues.

CDR3 sequence: CASSLGSGADTQYF. Written as DNA, the CDR3 is TGTGCCAGCAGCTTAGGAAGTGGAGCAGATACGCAGTATTTT. The rearrangement uses TRBV7-6 and TRBJ2-3; unclear D gene. Germline V CDR1 and CDR2: SGHVS, FNYEAQ. V was cut by 1 base and J by 4 bases, with 9 bases left in between. CDR3 length: 14 residues.

This chain joins TRBV6-5 and TRBJ2-3, with a tentative D call TRBD2 (5 bases). Germline V lookup: CDR1 MNHEY, CDR2 SVGAGI. The length of the CDR3 is 13 residues. V was clipped by 8 bases and J by 0 bases, with 9 bases between them. The CDR3, as DNA: TGTGCCAGCCAGGACTCTAGCACAGATACGCAGTATTTT. It encodes CASQDSSTDTQYF.

The chain joins TRBV4-2 to TRBJ1-5; tentatively, D is TRBD1 (5 bases). V was cut by 1 base and J by 2 bases, with 15 bases left in between. Germline V lookup: CDR1 LGHNA, CDR2 YNFKEQ. The CDR3 contains 17 residues. The CDR3 DNA reads as TGTGCCAGCAGCCAAGCAGTGGATCAGGGTGGCAATCAGCCCCAGCATTTT. It yields the protein CASSQAVDQGGNQPQHF.

The gene calls are TRBV6-1 and TRBJ1-1; tentatively, D is TRBD1 (5 bases). The CDR3 runs 14 residues. V lost 3 bases and J lost 0, with 8 bases in between. Germline values: CDR1 MNHNS, CDR2 SASEGT. CDR3 DNA sequence: TGTGCCAGCAGTGATCAGGGAATGAACACTGAAGCTTTCTTT. Translating gives CASSDQGMNTEAFF.

This clone appeared once. CDR3 DNA sequence: TGTGCCAGCAGAACGGACTGGAGTGGGTCGAGACCCCTCCACTTT. Residues: CASRTDWSGSRPLHF. This chain uses TRBV6-5 with TRBJ1-6, with unresolved D. CDR3 length: 15 amino acids. From germline, CDR1 is MNHEY and CDR2 SVGAGI. V shed 6 bases and J shed 12 bases, with 21 bases lying between them.

CDR3 DNA sequence: TGTGCCAGCAGCTTGGTTGGTGGACAGGGCGGTTCACCCCTCCACTTT. Amino acids: CASSLVGGQGGSPLHF. The J gene is TRBJ1-6, the V gene TRBV7-9; TRBD1 aligns across 8 bases. V dropped 3 bases and J dropped 9; count of bases not matched to a gene: 10. Germline V CDR1 and CDR2: SEHNR, FQNEAQ (reference sequence). The CDR3 spans 16 residues.